The entry that follows covers one TCR beta chain sequence. The data are from a study of blood T cell repertoires in COVID-19. Background on the study: The United States, Italy and Spain were the sources of the acute and convalescent COVID-19 samples. Sources were T cells, B-cell-depleted T cells, or PBMCs; the material itself was cDNA or gDNA.

Authors' data handling: The authors estimated nucleated cell counts from reference gene primer amplification. Profiled with immunoSEQ multiplex PCR; TCRdb holds only in-frame clones, not every one. V, J and clone size reflect that table, while D and trimming were determined from the DNA. The repertoire holds around 56,000 clones, with around 90% as singletons. The CDR3 runs 13 residues. V lost 1 base to trimming and J lost 5 bases, with 6 bases between them. Germline assignment: CDR1 LGHDT and CDR2 YNNKEL (reference sequence). The origin of this receptor is a man aged 80 or over with acute or convalescent COVID-19. The sequenced sample was peripheral blood. V is TRBV3-1 (or the pseudogene TRBV3-2) and J is TRBJ2-1, with D perhaps TRBD2 (5 bases). In nucleotides, the CDR3 is TGTGCCAGCAGCCAAGGGGGAGACAATGAGCAGTTCTTC. Encoded protein: CASSQGGDNEQFF.